The rows below give T cell receptor beta chains drawn from one sample of a study of T-cell reconstitution after alpha-beta-depleted transplantation in children. Via MiXCR, TCRdb re-called the PCR reads, giving one row per CDR3 protein. The sample holds under 450,000 distinct CDR3 sequences, roughly 16% seen once. The source material was PBMCs, mostly from graft donor cells, sampled 360 days after TCRalphabeta/CD19-depleted stem cell transplant. These receptors were obtained from a boy in the first two years of life who had a stem cell transplant for Wiskott-Aldrich syndrome, so the T cells may come from the graft donor. CDR3s include the opening cysteine and the closing phenylalanine or tryptophan. The D gene is left open where the match is weak. Size values are once, few and many counts, or a class for expanded clones, and some rows have none.

V gene	J gene	clone size	D gene	CDR3 DNA	CDR3 protein
TRBV7-9	TRBJ2-7	few	NA	TGTGCCAGCAGCTTCGCAGGGGCCGTCTACGAGCAGTACTTC	CASSFAGAVYEQYF
TRBV7-2	TRBJ2-7	NA	TRBD2	TGTGCCAGCAGCTTACTAGCGGGCCGAGTATTAGAGCAGTACTTC	CASSLLAGRVLEQYF
TRBV7-8	TRBJ2-1	NA	TRBD2	TGTGCCAGCAGCTCTACCAGACGGGGCGGGGGGCTCTACAATGAGCAGTTCTTC	CASSSTRRGGGLYNEQFF
TRBV10-3	TRBJ1-4	NA	NA	TGTGCCATCAGTGAGAGGCCTGGCCGTAATGAAAAACTGTTTTTT	CAISERPGRNEKLFF
TRBV6-2/TRBV6-3	TRBJ2-1	few	TRBD2	TGTGCCAGCAGTTCGCTAGCGGGGGGGCGAAATGAGCAGTTCTTC	CASSSLAGGRNEQFF
TRBV12-3/TRBV12-4	TRBJ1-4	NA	NA	TGTGCCAGCAGTTTATCGCAGGGGAGGGTCGAAAAACTGTTTTTT	CASSLSQGRVEKLFF
TRBV12-3/TRBV12-4	TRBJ2-4	few	NA	TGTGCCAGCAGTTCGGGACGGCATAAAAACATTCAGTACTTC	CASSSGRHKNIQYF
TRBV4-1	TRBJ2-3	NA	TRBD2	TGCGCCAGCAGCCAAGTCGCGTCGGGGGGGCCGACCACAGATACGCAGTATTTT	CASSQVASGGPTTDTQYF
TRBV27	TRBJ1-2	few	NA	TGTGCCAGCAGTAAGGGGCACTATGGCTACACCTTC	CASSKGHYGYTF
TRBV20-1	TRBJ2-3	NA	TRBD2	TGCAGTGCTATACAAGCGGGGGGGACAGATACGCAGTATTTT	CSAIQAGGTDTQYF
TRBV29-1	TRBJ2-3	NA	NA	TGCAGCAGTCAGGGGCGATCCACAGATACGCAGTATTTT	CSSQGRSTDTQYF
TRBV30	TRBJ2-7	NA	TRBD1	TGTGCCTGGAACTTACAGGGGGCGGGGTACGAGCAGTACTTC	CAWNLQGAGYEQYF
TRBV4-3	TRBJ2-7	few	TRBD1	TGCGCCAGCAGCCAAAAACAGGGGGCGAGCTACGAGCAGTACTTC	CASSQKQGASYEQYF
TRBV19	TRBJ2-3	few	NA	TGTGCCAGTAGTAAGCTAGCAAGCACAGATACGCAGTATTTT	CASSKLASTDTQYF
TRBV5-1	TRBJ2-4	NA	NA	TGCGCCAGCAGCCCTATAAATGGTAGATCGGACATTCAGTACTTC	CASSPINGRSDIQYF
TRBV12-3/TRBV12-4	TRBJ2-1	many	NA	TGTGCCAGCAGACTGACCCCCTCGGGTGAGCAGTTCTTC	CASRLTPSGEQFF
TRBV6-1	TRBJ2-1	NA	NA	TGTGCCAGCAGTGGAAGCCTTAGGGGCAATGAGCAGTTCTTC	CASSGSLRGNEQFF
TRBV3-1	TRBJ2-7	few	NA	TGTGCCAGCAGCTGGCGACATTCCTACGAGCAGTACTTC	CASSWRHSYEQYF
TRBV11-1	TRBJ2-6	NA	NA	TGTGCCAGCACCGACCCCAGGGGTACTCTCTCTGGGGCCAACGTCCTGACTTTC	CASTDPRGTLSGANVLTF
TRBV29-1	TRBJ2-3	NA	NA	TGCAGCGCAGCCCGGGGCCCCAGCACAGATACGCAGTATTTT	CSAARGPSTDTQYF
TRBV4-3	TRBJ2-1	few	TRBD2	TGCGCCAGCAGCCAAACTAGCGGGAGATTTTACAATGAGCAGTTCTTC	CASSQTSGRFYNEQFF
TRBV5-1	TRBJ1-2	NA	NA	TGCGCCAGCAGCTTGGCTCGAACAGGAGAAGCTAACTATGGCTACACCTTC	CASSLARTGEANYGYTF
TRBV5-1	TRBJ2-5	NA	TRBD1	TGCGCCAGCACCAAAGACAGGGGGGAGACCCAGTACTTC	CASTKDRGETQYF
TRBV3-1	TRBJ2-2	NA	TRBD1	TGTGCCAGCAGCCAGCACAGGGGCCCGGGCACCGGGGAGCTGTTTTTT	CASSQHRGPGTGELFF
TRBV20-1	TRBJ2-1	few	TRBD1	TGCAGTGCTACTCGACAGGGACGTACCTACAATGAGCAGTTCTTC	CSATRQGRTYNEQFF
TRBV4-3	TRBJ2-7	NA	TRBD2	TGCGCCAGCAGCCAAGATCTTAGCGGGAGGGCCGGGTACGAGCAGTACTTC	CASSQDLSGRAGYEQYF
TRBV12-3/TRBV12-4	TRBJ2-5	many	NA	TGTGCCAGCAGCGATGGTGGGACCCAGTACTTC	CASSDGGTQYF
TRBV13	TRBJ2-3	few	TRBD2	TGTGCCAGCAGCCAAGCGGGAGGACCCACAGATACGCAGTATTTT	CASSQAGGPTDTQYF
TRBV15	TRBJ2-7	few	TRBD1	TGTGCCACCAGCAGATCCCGGGACAGAGCCTACGAGCAGTACTTC	CATSRSRDRAYEQYF
TRBV4-3	TRBJ2-5	NA	NA	TGCGCCAGCAGCCAAATCGGGGGAGCAGAGACCCAGTACTTC	CASSQIGGAETQYF
TRBV9	TRBJ2-3	NA	NA	TGTGCCAGCAGCGAAGCTCTAGAGAGGGATGGGAGAGATACGCAGTATTTT	CASSEALERDGRDTQYF
TRBV5-1	TRBJ2-2	few	TRBD2	TGCGCCAGCAGCCACCCGGGGAGGGTGTGGGAGCTGTTTTTT	CASSHPGRVWELFF
TRBV9	TRBJ2-2	NA	NA	TGTGCCAGCAGCGTAAGGGGGTCGGGGGAGCTGTTTTTT	CASSVRGSGELFF
TRBV5-6	TRBJ2-7	NA	NA	TGTGCCAGCAGCCTAACGTTCGTGGAGAGGAGTTACGAGCAGTACTTC	CASSLTFVERSYEQYF
TRBV20-1	TRBJ2-1	few	TRBD2	TGCAGTGCTAGAGATGAACCTAGCGGGAGTGGCGAGCAGTTCTTC	CSARDEPSGSGEQFF
TRBV5-1	TRBJ1-6	many	NA	TGCGCCAGCAGCTTGAAGAGCTCCTATAATTCACCCCTCCACTTT	CASSLKSSYNSPLHF
TRBV11-2	TRBJ2-2	few	TRBD2	TGTGCCAGCAGCTTAGGGGTAGCGGGGTACACCGGGGAGCTGTTTTTT	CASSLGVAGYTGELFF
TRBV13	TRBJ2-2	NA	NA	TGTGCCAGCAGCTTAGGTTTTGGGTCCAACACCGGGGAGCTGTTTTTT	CASSLGFGSNTGELFF
TRBV7-9	TRBJ2-7	NA	TRBD2	TGTGCCAGCAGCCGGGGGGGACTAACTCTCTACGAGCAGTACTTC	CASSRGGLTLYEQYF
TRBV20-1	TRBJ2-1	few	NA	TGCAGTGCGGACGCGTCTAGCTCTTACAATGAGCAGTTCTTC	CSADASSSYNEQFF
TRBV6-1	TRBJ1-5	NA	NA	TGTGCCAGCGGCAGGAAACATGATCTTCCCCAGCATTTT	CASGRKHDLPQHF
TRBV6-5	TRBJ2-2	NA	NA	TGTGCCAGCAGTTACTCGAAATGGGGAACTAACACCGGGGAGCTGTTTTTT	CASSYSKWGTNTGELFF
TRBV10-3	TRBJ1-2	few	TRBD1	TGTGCCATCCCTTCGGACAGGGGGGACTATGGCTACACCTTC	CAIPSDRGDYGYTF
TRBV10-3	TRBJ1-2	few	TRBD1	TGTGCCATCAGTGAGGCCCGGGGGACAGGAGACGCGAGAGGCTACACCTTC	CAISEARGTGDARGYTF
TRBV20-1	TRBJ2-3	many	TRBD2	TGCAGTGCTAGAGGTGCTAGCGGGGGGGCTTATACGCAGTATTTT	CSARGASGGAYTQYF
TRBV12-3/TRBV12-4	TRBJ2-2	NA	TRBD1	TGTGCCAGCATGGGACAGTTCACCGGGGAGCTGTTTTTT	CASMGQFTGELFF
TRBV5-1	TRBJ2-7	few	TRBD1	TGCGCCAGCAGCTTGGGGCCGGGACAGACCTCTGACGAGCAGTACTTC	CASSLGPGQTSDEQYF
TRBV6-5	TRBJ2-2	few	NA	TGTGCCAGCAGTTACTCGATCATTGTAGGACAGAGTAACGGGGAGCTGTTTTTT	CASSYSIIVGQSNGELFF
TRBV30	TRBJ2-4	NA	NA	TGTGCCTGGAGTGTACGGGCCCCAGGAAATCAGTACTTC	CAWSVRAPGNQYF
TRBV12-3/TRBV12-4	TRBJ2-3	few	NA	TGTGCCAGCAGTTCCCGACTCGTGAGTGCGCAGTATTTT	CASSSRLVSAQYF
TRBV21-1	TRBJ2-6	few	NA	NA	CASSKAMRLPFGPGANVLTF
TRBV28	TRBJ2-3	once	TRBD2	TGTGCCAGCAGTTTATCGGCTAGCGGCGCAGATACGCAGTATTTT	CASSLSASGADTQYF